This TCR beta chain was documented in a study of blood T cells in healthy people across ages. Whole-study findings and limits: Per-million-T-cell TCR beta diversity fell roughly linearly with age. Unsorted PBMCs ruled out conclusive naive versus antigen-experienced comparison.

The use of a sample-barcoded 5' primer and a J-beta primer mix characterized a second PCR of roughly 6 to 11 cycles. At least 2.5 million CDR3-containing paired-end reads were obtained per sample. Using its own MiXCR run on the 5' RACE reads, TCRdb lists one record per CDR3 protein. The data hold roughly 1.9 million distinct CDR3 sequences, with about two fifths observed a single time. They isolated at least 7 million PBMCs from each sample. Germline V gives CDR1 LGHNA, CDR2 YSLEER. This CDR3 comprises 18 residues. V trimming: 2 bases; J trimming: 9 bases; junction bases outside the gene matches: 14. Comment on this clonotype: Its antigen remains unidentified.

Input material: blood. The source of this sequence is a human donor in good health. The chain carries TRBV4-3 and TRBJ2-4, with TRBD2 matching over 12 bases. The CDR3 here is CASSQQTSGGFKGGIQYF. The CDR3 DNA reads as TGCGCCAGCAGCCAACAGACTAGCGGGGGTTTTAAAGGAGGCATTCAGTACTTC.